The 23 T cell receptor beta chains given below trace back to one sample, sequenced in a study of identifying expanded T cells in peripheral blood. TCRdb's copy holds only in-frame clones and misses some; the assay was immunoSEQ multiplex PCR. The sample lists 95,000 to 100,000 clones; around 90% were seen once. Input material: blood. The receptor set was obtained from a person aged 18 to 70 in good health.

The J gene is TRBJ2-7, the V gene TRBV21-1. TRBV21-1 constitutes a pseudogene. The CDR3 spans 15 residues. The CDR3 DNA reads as TGTGCCAGCAGCAAAAGGGCAGCGAGCTGCTACGAGCAGTACTTC. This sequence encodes CASSKRAASCYEQYF.

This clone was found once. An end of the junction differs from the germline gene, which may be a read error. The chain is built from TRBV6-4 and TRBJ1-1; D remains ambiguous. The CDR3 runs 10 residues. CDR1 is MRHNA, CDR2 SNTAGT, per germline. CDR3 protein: CASSDSRTSF. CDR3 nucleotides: TGTGCCAGCAGTGACTCAAGGACCAGCTTT.

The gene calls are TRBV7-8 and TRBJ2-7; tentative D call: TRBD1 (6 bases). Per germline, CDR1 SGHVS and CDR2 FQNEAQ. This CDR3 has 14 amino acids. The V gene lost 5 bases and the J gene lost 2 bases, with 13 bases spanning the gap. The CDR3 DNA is TGTGCCAGCAGCGTTACAGGGACCCCCTACGAGCAGTACTTC. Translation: CASSVTGTPYEQYF.

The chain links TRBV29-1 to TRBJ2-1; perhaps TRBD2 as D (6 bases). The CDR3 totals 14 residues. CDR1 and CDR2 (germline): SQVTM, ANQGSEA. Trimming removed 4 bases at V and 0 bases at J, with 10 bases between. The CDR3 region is CSVVQRVSYNEQFF. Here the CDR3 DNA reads TGCAGCGTTGTCCAGCGGGTCTCCTACAATGAGCAGTTCTTC.

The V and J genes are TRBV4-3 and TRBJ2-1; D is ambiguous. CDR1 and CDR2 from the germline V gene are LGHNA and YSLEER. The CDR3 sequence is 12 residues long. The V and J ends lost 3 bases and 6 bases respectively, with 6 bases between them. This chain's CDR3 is CASSQGSNEQFF. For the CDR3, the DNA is TGCGCCAGCAGCCAGGGCTCCAATGAGCAGTTCTTC.

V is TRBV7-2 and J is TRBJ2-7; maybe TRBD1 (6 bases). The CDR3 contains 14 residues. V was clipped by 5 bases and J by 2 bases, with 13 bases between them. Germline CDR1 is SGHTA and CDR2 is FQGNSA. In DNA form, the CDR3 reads TGTGCCAGCAGCCAGGGGTTGGGGGCCTACGAGCAGTACTTC. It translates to CASSQGLGAYEQYF. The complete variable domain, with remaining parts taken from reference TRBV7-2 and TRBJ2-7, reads GAGVSQSPSNKVTEKGKDVELRCDPISGHTALYWYRQSLGQGLEFLIYFQGNSAPDKSGLPSDRFSAERTGGSVSTLTIQRTQQEDSAVYLCASSQGLGAYEQYFGPGTRLTVT.

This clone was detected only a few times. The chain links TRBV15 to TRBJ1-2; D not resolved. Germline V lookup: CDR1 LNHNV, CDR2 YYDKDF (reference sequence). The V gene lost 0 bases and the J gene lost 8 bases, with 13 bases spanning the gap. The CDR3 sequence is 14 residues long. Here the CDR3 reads CATSRDTWGGGYTF. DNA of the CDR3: TGTGCCACCAGCAGAGATACTTGGGGAGGCGGCTACACCTTC. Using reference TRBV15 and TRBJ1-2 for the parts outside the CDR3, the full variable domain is DAMVIQNPRYQVTQFGKPVTLSCSQTLNHNVMYWYQQKSSQAPKLLFHYYDKDFNNEADTPDNFQSRRPNTSFCFLDIRSPGLGDTAMYLCATSRDTWGGGYTFGSGTRLTVV.

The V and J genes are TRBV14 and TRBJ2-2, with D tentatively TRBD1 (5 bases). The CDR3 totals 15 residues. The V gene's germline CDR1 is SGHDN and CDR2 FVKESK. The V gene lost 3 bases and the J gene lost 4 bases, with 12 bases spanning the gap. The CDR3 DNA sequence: TGTGCCAGCAGCCAGATGCGCCAGGGCACCGGGGAGCTGTTTTTT. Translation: CASSQMRQGTGELFF.

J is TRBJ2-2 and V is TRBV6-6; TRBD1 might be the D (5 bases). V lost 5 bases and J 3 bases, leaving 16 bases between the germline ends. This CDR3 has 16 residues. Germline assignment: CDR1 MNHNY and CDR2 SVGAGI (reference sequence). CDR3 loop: CASSTGQGLYTGELFF. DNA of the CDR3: TGTGCCAGCAGTACCGGGCAGGGTCTTTACACCGGGGAGCTGTTTTTT.

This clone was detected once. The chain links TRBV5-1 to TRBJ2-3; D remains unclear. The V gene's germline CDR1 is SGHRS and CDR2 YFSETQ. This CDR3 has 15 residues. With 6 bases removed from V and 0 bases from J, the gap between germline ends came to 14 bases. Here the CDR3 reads CASTLTVDSTDTQYF. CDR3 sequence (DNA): TGCGCCAGCACCCTGACGGTCGATAGCACAGATACGCAGTATTTT.

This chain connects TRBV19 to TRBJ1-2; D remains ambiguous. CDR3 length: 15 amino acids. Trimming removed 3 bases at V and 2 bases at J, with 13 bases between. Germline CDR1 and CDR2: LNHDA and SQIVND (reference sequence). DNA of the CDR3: TGTGCCAGTAGTATTCCCAATTCAGCAAACTATGGCTACACCTTC. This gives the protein CASSIPNSANYGYTF.

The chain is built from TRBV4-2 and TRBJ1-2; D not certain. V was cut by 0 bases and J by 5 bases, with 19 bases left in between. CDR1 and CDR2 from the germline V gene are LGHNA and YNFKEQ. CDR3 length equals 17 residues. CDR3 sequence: CASSQDALEAVRYGYTF. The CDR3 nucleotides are TGTGCCAGCAGCCAAGACGCCCTTGAGGCCGTACGGTATGGCTACACCTTC.

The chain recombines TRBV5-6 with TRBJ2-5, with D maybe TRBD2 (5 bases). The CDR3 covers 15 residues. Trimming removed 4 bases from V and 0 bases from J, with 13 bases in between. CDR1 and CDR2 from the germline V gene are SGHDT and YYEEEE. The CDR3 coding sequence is TGTGCCAGCAGCCTGCTTCAGGACTACCAAGAGACCCAGTACTTC. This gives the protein CASSLLQDYQETQYF.

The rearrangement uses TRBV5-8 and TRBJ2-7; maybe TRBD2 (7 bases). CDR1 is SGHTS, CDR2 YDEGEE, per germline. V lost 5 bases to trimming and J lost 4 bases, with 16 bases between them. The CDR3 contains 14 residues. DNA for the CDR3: TGTGCCAGCAGTCGACAAGGGGGGGCGTACGAGCAGTACTTC. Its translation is CASSRQGGAYEQYF.

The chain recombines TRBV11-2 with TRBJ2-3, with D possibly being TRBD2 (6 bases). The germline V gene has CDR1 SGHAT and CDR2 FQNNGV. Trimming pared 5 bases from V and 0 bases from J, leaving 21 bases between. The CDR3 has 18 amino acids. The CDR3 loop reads CASSLKPTAGYSTDTQYF. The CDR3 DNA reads TGTGCCAGCAGCCTCAAACCGACAGCGGGTTATAGCACAGATACGCAGTATTTT.

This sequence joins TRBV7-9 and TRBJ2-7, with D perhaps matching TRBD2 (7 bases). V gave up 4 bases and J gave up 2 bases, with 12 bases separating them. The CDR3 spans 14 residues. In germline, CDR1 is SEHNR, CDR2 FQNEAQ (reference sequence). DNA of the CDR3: TGTGCCAGCAGCTGGGACGGGGGGCCCTACGAGCAGTACTTC. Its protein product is CASSWDGGPYEQYF.

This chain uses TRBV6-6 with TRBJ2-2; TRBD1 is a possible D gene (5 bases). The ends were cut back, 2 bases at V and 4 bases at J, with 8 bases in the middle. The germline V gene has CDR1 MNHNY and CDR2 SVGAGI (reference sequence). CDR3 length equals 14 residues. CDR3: CASSYRGSTGELFF. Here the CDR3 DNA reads TGTGCCAGCAGTTACAGGGGCAGCACCGGGGAGCTGTTTTTT.

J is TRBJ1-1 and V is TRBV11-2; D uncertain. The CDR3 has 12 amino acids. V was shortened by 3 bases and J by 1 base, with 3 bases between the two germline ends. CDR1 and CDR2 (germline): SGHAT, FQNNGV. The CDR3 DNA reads TGTGCCAGCAGCTTCGGGAACACTGAAGCTTTCTTT. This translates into CASSFGNTEAFF.

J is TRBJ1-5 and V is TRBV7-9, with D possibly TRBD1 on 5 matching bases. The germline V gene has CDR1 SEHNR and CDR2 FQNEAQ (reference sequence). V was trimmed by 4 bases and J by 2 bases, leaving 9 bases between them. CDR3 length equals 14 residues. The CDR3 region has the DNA TGTGCCAGCAGCTACGCGGGGGGCAATCAGCCCCAGCATTTT. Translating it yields CASSYAGGNQPQHF.

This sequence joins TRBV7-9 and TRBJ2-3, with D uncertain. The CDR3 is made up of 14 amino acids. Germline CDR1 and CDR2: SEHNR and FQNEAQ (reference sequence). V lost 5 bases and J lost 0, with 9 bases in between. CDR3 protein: CASSPLLSTDTQYF. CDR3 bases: TGTGCCAGCAGCCCCCTCCTCAGCACAGATACGCAGTATTTT.

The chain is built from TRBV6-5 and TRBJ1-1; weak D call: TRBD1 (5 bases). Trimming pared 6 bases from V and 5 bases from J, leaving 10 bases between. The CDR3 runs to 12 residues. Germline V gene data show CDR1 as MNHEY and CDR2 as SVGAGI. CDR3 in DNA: TGTGCCAGCAGCGGGACTACGACTGAAGCTTTCTTT. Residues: CASSGTTTEAFF.

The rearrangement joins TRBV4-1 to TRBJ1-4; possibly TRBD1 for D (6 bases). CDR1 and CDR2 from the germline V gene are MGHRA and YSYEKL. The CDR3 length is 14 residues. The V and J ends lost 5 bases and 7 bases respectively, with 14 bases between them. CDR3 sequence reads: CASSKGGAREKLFF. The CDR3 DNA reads TGCGCCAGCAGCAAAGGGGGGGCGCGTGAAAAACTGTTTTTT.

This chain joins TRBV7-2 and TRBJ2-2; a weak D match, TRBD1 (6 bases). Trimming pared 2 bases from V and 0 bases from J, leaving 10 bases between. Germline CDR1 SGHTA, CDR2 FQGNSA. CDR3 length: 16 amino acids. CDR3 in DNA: TGTGCCAGCAGCTTACACAGGGTTCCGAACACCGGGGAGCTGTTTTTT. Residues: CASSLHRVPNTGELFF. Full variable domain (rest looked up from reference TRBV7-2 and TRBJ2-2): GAGVSQSPSNKVTEKGKDVELRCDPISGHTALYWYRQSLGQGLEFLIYFQGNSAPDKSGLPSDRFSAERTGGSVSTLTIQRTQQEDSAVYLCASSLHRVPNTGELFFGEGSRLTVL.